This paragraph reports one TCR beta chain. Its binding antigen is unknown. Per-base qualities were not stored, and no clone one base away is much larger. The germline ends are 19 bases apart after V is trimmed by 4 bases and J by 3 bases. From a lookup of the germline V gene, CDR1 and CDR2 are LGHNA and YSLEER. The CDR3 covers 16 residues, taking in both the cysteine and the phenylalanine. Only the CDR3 part of the read is kept: 48 bases, read in frame from the first base. The sample was run on an Illumina HiSeq 2500. Quantitative 5'-RACE with molecular barcodes was used to prepare TCR beta libraries. In the authors' own workflow: A new computational method based on a probabilistic model of VDJ rearrangement was used to identify disease-linked TCR variants. TCRdb ran its own pipeline on the public reads, namely fastp trimming at Q25 and MiXCR clone calling, and kept in-frame beta chains. Rows with one shared CDR3 protein collapse into an entry with the most common genes and DNA. It is TCRdb's table, rather than the study itself, that gives the V and J calls and clone size. The table for this sample lists around 890,000 distinct CDR3 sequences; about 12% of them were counted only once. The ten largest clones capture roughly 0.51% of the sample.

This sample was taken from a study of CD8 T cells in ankylosing spondylitis (dated by TCRdb to the late 2010s). Study-wide context: T cell receptor beta repertoires were profiled in healthy donors and ankylosing spondylitis patients so that disease-linked TCR variants could be found. The full study cohort comprised 25 or so ankylosing spondylitis patients and roughly 110 healthy donors. Peripheral blood samples were taken, and synovial fluid was additionally collected from ankylosing spondylitis patients.

What the authors observed across the whole study: Blood from ankylosing spondylitis patients appeared to be characterized by a TCR beta motif composed of several highly homologous amino acid variants. The disease-linked clones showed a CD8+ phenotype and occurred at relatively low frequencies in peripheral blood. The disease-linked clones were reported to be significantly enriched in matched synovial fluid samples from ankylosing spondylitis patients. Some TCR beta motif variants had previously been reported in synovial fluid and blood of reactive arthritis patients, which suggested common disease-initiation mechanisms.

This clonotype was obtained from a male donor with ankylosing spondylitis. The chain links TRBV4-3 with TRBJ2-7; tentative D gene TRBD1, with 6 bases matching. The sample consisted of blood, either unsorted or a sorted T cell fraction (not recorded which). The nucleotides read TGCGCCAGCAGCCGAGACGCCGGACAGTCAAACTACGAGCAGTACTTC. The translation is CASSRDAGQSNYEQYF.